This T cell receptor (beta chain) was sequenced for a study of low-dose radiotherapy and immunotherapy resistance in tumors. Background on the study: One day prior to radiation and immunotherapy, intravenous cyclophosphamide at 200 mg/m2 was given, repeated every two weeks.

Time point here: before trial treatment. Low-dose radiotherapy and low-dose cyclophosphamide, together with aspirin, ipilimumab and nivolumab, were given to donors. Eligibility criteria specified advanced solid malignancies devoid of tumor-infiltrating lymphocytes. cDNA synthesis used a TRAV/TRBV-specific primer set for both chains. The authors amplified TCRs for around 20 PCR cycles with a constant-region primer and a V-primer adapter. MiXCR, applied by TCRdb to the reads, yields one record per CDR3 protein. The sample shows 70,000 to 90,000 distinct CDR3 sequences, about a sixth of them seen only once. The CDR3 is made up of 16 amino acids. Germline V lookup: CDR1 MGHRA, CDR2 YSYEKL. This clonotype showed up many times. The junction departs from the called germline gene at one end, perhaps through a read error.

The TCR comes from a male donor with prostate cancer. The chain links TRBV4-1 to TRBJ2-1; TRBD1 agrees at 7 bases. The starting material was PBMCs, obtained before treatment. The CDR3 DNA reads as TGCGCCAGCAGCCACCGGGGACAGCAGTCCTACATTGAGCAGTTCTTC. Protein product: CASSHRGQQSYIEQFF.